Below, one T cell receptor beta chain is given with its context. The sample belongs to a study of blood T cell repertoires in COVID-19. Across the whole study: Donors in the United States, Italy and Spain gave samples during acute or convalescent COVID-19.

The data were produced by immunoSEQ multiplex PCR, yet TCRdb's version contains in-frame clones alone and is incomplete. The data contain roughly 39,000 clones, more than 80% of them singletons. The germline CDR1 and CDR2 sequences are SGHDN and FVKESK. CDR3 length equals 16 residues. Trimming at V came to 4 bases and at J to 5 bases, leaving 11 bases not matched to a gene. The chain links TRBV14 to TRBJ2-1, with TRBD2 matching over 7 bases. This TCR was sampled from a man in his thirties or forties with active or convalescent COVID-19. Input material: peripheral blood. In nucleotides, the CDR3 is TGTGCCAGCAGCCCCTTACCAGCGGGGCGAAACAATGAGCAGTTCTTC. Protein sequence: CASSPLPAGRNNEQFF.